This entry lists 23 T cell receptor beta chains sequenced from one sample in a study of OX40 agonist ivuxolimab in advanced cancers. Clones were read by immunoSEQ multiplex PCR, and TCRdb kept only the in-frame ones, dropping some. The table shows fewer than 45,000 clones, with 60% to 85% occurring only once. Sequences were derived from CD4+ or CD8+ T cells sorted from blood, sampled in a trial of the OX40 agonist ivuxolimab. The source is an adult with an advanced solid tumor such as melanoma, head and neck, liver or kidney cancer.

The chain couples TRBV18 to TRBJ2-2, with D uncertain. This CDR3 is 15 amino acids long. Trimming took off 1 base at V and 1 base at J, with 7 bases between the two ends. Germline assignment: CDR1 KGHSH and CDR2 LQKENI. The CDR3 region has the DNA TGTGCCAGCTCACCACGGGCAGGGAACACCGGGGAGCTGTTTTTT. Its translation: CASSPRAGNTGELFF.

The chain employs TRBV10-3 and TRBJ2-2; the D gene could be TRBD1 or TRBD2 (5 bases each). The CDR3 has 14 amino acids. Germline V gene data show CDR1 as ENHRY and CDR2 as SYGVKD. V gave up 7 bases and J gave up 2 bases, with 11 bases separating them. CDR3: CAIMRGANTGELFF. CDR3 sequence (DNA): TGTGCCATCATGAGAGGGGCTAACACCGGGGAGCTGTTTTTT.

This chain uses TRBV25-1 with TRBJ2-1; TRBD1 agrees at 8 bases. Germline CDR1 MGHDK, CDR2 SYGVNS. This CDR3 comprises 13 residues. With V trimmed by 3 bases and J by 10 bases, 5 bases remained unmatched. As DNA, the CDR3 is TGTGCCAGCAGTGATCGGACAGGGCTGGAGCAGTTCTTC. Its translation is CASSDRTGLEQFF. Full variable domain (remainder filled in from reference TRBV25-1 and TRBJ2-1): EADIYQTPRYLVIGTGKKITLECSQTMGHDKMYWYQQDPGMELHLIHYSYGVNSTEKGDLSSESTVSRIRTEHFPLTLESARPSHTSQYLCASSDRTGLEQFFGPGTRLTVL.

The rearrangement links TRBV5-6 to TRBJ2-5; D is unresolved. CDR3 length equals 15 residues. Trimming removed 0 bases from V and 4 bases from J, with 13 bases in between. Germline CDR1 reads SGHDT; CDR2 reads YYEEEE. The CDR3 spells CASSLGFGGLETQYF. For the CDR3, the DNA is TGTGCCAGCAGCTTGGGGTTTGGTGGATTAGAGACCCAGTACTTC.

The chain recombines TRBV5-1 with TRBJ1-1; D is undetermined. The CDR3 sequence is 13 residues long. Trimming stripped 3 bases from V and 0 bases from J, with 6 bases between. CDR1 and CDR2 (germline): SGHRS, YFSETQ. CDR3 residues: CASSSLLNTEAFF. The DNA of the CDR3 is TGCGCCAGCAGCTCACTGCTGAACACTGAAGCTTTCTTT.

The CDR3: CASRSGGGTGELFF. The CDR3 DNA follows: TGTGCCAGCAGGTCAGGGGGGGGCACCGGGGAGCTGTTTTTT. J is TRBJ2-2 and V is TRBV6-6; tentatively, D is TRBD1 or TRBD2 (7 bases each). CDR1 is MNHNY and CDR2 is SVGAGI in the germline V gene (reference sequence). V was trimmed by 6 bases and J by 4 bases, leaving 12 bases between them. CDR3 length: 14 amino acids.

As DNA, the CDR3 is TGTGCCAGTAGTATAGTTGGCAGACCCCTCCACTTT. It specifies CASSIVGRPLHF. The chain couples TRBV19 to TRBJ1-6; D uncertain. The CDR3 length is 12 residues. The germline V gene encodes CDR1 LNHDA and CDR2 SQIVND (reference sequence). V lost 1 base and J lost 12, with 7 bases in between.

CDR3 DNA sequence: TGTGCCAGCAGCTTATCTAGACTAGCGGTAAATGAGCAGTTCTTC. Translation gives CASSLSRLAVNEQFF. The chain recombines TRBV7-8 with TRBJ2-1; the match to TRBD2 covers 9 bases. The V gene end was trimmed by 2 bases and the J gene end by 7 bases; junction bases not matched to a gene: 6. This CDR3 is 15 amino acids long. Germline V lookup: CDR1 SGHVS, CDR2 FQNEAQ.

The V and J genes are TRBV2 and TRBJ1-6; unclear D gene. Trimming took 6 bases from V and 2 from J, leaving 8 bases between them. The CDR3 is 14 residues long. The germline V gene has CDR1 SNHLY and CDR2 FYNNEI. CDR3: CASSARAYNSPLHF. The CDR3 bases are TGTGCCAGCAGCGCAAGGGCCTATAATTCACCCCTCCACTTT.

This clone has just a few counts. The genes are TRBV6-6 and TRBJ1-2; tentatively, D is TRBD1 (6 bases). Germline CDR1 and CDR2: MNHNY and SVGAGI (reference sequence). Trimming stripped 6 bases from V and 3 bases from J, with 11 bases between. The CDR3 spans 13 residues. CDR3 sequence: CASSTGLDYGYTF. DNA of the CDR3: TGTGCCAGCAGCACAGGGTTGGACTATGGCTACACCTTC.

The chain links TRBV9 to TRBJ1-4; 10 nucleotides line up with TRBD1. Trimming removed 3 bases from V and 6 bases from J; junction bases left unmatched: 5. CDR1 is SGDLS, CDR2 YYNGEE, per germline. There are 15 residues in the CDR3. The CDR3 nucleotides read TGTGCCAGCAGCGCCAGGACAGGGGGGGATGAAAAACTGTTTTTT. Translated, it gives CASSARTGGDEKLFF.

The rearrangement joins TRBV5-6 to TRBJ1-1; 10 nucleotides align to TRBD1. The CDR3 runs to 12 residues. The germline gives CDR1 SGHDT, CDR2 YYEEEE. Losses at the gene ends were 4 bases for V and 10 bases for J; bases not matched to a gene: 4. The CDR3 nucleotides are TGTGCCAGCAGCCCCCGGGACAGGGGAGCTTTCTTT. This sequence encodes CASSPRDRGAFF. Variable domain in full (rest from reference TRBV5-6 and TRBJ1-1): DAGVTQSPTHLIKTRGQQVTLRCSPKSGHDTVSWYQQALGQGPQFIFQYYEEEERQRGNFPDRFSGHQFPNYSSELNVNALLLGDSALYLCASSPRDRGAFFGQGTRLTVV.

The chain joins TRBV18 to TRBJ2-1; tentative D call: TRBD2 (5 bases). The V and J ends lost 4 bases and 7 bases respectively, with 11 bases between them. Germline CDR1 reads KGHSH; CDR2 reads LQKENI. The CDR3 covers 13 residues. DNA of the CDR3: TGTGCCAGCTCACGATGGACTGGGAATGAGCAGTTCTTC. This codes for CASSRWTGNEQFF.

This clone has more than one count but fewer than ten. V gene TRBV7-2 combines with J gene TRBJ1-3, with a weak D call TRBD1 (5 bases). This CDR3 has 17 amino acids. CDR1 is SGHTA and CDR2 is FQGNSA in the germline V gene. V lost 1 base to trimming and J lost 0 bases, with 13 bases between them. The CDR3 here is CASSLGGTFSSGNTIYF. CDR3 DNA: TGTGCCAGCAGCTTAGGTGGGACTTTCAGCTCTGGAAACACCATATATTTT.

CDR3 bases: TGTGCTAGTGGTTTAACCGGGGGCGGTGGCTACACCTTC. Translation: CASGLTGGGGYTF. This chain uses TRBV12-5 with TRBJ1-2; D might be TRBD1 (6 bases). CDR1 and CDR2 from the germline V gene are LGHNT and FRNRAP. Trimming took off 3 bases at V and 7 bases at J, with 12 bases between the two ends. The CDR3 length is 13 residues. Supplemented by reference TRBV12-5 and TRBJ1-2, the full variable domain reads DARVTQTPRHKVTEMGQEVTMRCQPILGHNTVFWYRQTMMQGLELLAYFRNRAPLDDSGMPKDRFSAEMPDATLATLKIQPSEPRDSAVYFCASGLTGGGGYTFGSGTRLTVV.

This sequence joins TRBV20-1 and TRBJ2-1, with D uncertain. Trimming left V 3 bases short and J 9 bases short, with 9 bases between. CDR3 length: 11 amino acids. Germline V gene data show CDR1 as DFQATT and CDR2 as SNEGSKA (reference sequence). CDR3 residues: CSARTVGEQFF. The CDR3 DNA follows: TGCAGTGCTAGGACCGTTGGTGAGCAGTTCTTC.

The chain uses TRBV7-3 and TRBJ2-1; 8 bases are a match to TRBD2. V lost 1 base, J lost 6 bases, and 8 bases stayed unmatched. Per germline, CDR1 SGHTA and CDR2 FQGTGA. The CDR3 has 16 amino acids. The CDR3 is CASSLIVSGGFNEQFF. The CDR3 DNA is TGTGCCAGCAGCTTAATCGTGAGCGGGGGATTCAATGAGCAGTTCTTC. Full variable domain (outside the CDR3, taken from reference TRBV7-3 and TRBJ2-1): GAGVSQTPSNKVTEKGKYVELRCDPISGHTALYWYRQSLGQGPEFLIYFQGTGAADDSGLPNDRFFAVRPEGSVSTLKIQRTERGDSAVYLCASSLIVSGGFNEQFFGPGTRLTVL.

This clone was seen only once. The chain recombines TRBV6-6 with TRBJ1-6; D is undetermined. The CDR3 has 13 residues. Looked up from germline, CDR1 is MNHNY and CDR2 is SVGAGI (reference sequence). Trimming shortened V by 6 bases and J by 6 bases, and 9 bases separated the two germline ends. In nucleotides, the CDR3 is TGTGCCAGCAGCGTAGAGGTTAATTCACCCCTCCACTTT. Protein product: CASSVEVNSPLHF.

The chain employs TRBV7-8 and TRBJ1-2; D remains ambiguous. Trimming removed 5 bases from V and 9 bases from J, with 13 bases in between. There are 12 residues in the CDR3. Germline V gene sequence: CDR1 SGHVS, CDR2 FQNEAQ. The CDR3 loop reads CASSPDTSRYTF. DNA of the CDR3: TGTGCCAGCAGCCCCGACACTTCGCGCTACACCTTC.

The chain couples TRBV28 to TRBJ1-1; 10 positions agree with TRBD1. V was clipped by 5 bases and J by 10 bases; unmatched bases: 19. Germline V lookup: CDR1 MDHEN, CDR2 SYDVKM. CDR3 length: 17 residues. For the CDR3, the DNA is TGTGCCAGCAGTCCATTCGCCGGACAGGGGGGCCTCTCTGGAGCTTTCTTT. Its translation is CASSPFAGQGGLSGAFF. The full variable domain, rest sourced from reference TRBV28 and TRBJ1-1, is DVKVTQSSRYLVKRTGEKVFLECVQDMDHENMFWYRQDPGLGLRLIYFSYDVKMKEKGDIPEGYSVSREKKERFSLILESASTNQTSMYLCASSPFAGQGGLSGAFFGQGTRLTVV.

The V and J genes are TRBV2 and TRBJ2-7; the D gene could be TRBD1 or TRBD2 (5 bases each). There are 12 residues in the CDR3. Germline CDR1 SNHLY, CDR2 FYNNEI. V was trimmed by 3 bases and J by 4 bases, leaving 7 bases between them. CDR3 sequence: CASSEGEYEQYV. CDR3 nucleotide sequence: TGTGCCAGCAGTGAGGGGGAATACGAGCAGTACGTC.

The chain is built from TRBV5-1 and TRBJ1-4; tentatively, D is TRBD1 (5 bases). The germline V gene has CDR1 SGHRS and CDR2 YFSETQ. The CDR3 extends over 16 amino acids. V dropped 3 bases and J dropped 6 bases, with 18 bases sitting between them. For the CDR3, the DNA is TGCGCCAGCAGCTCCCAAGGGAGGGGCGTGGATGAAAAACTGTTTTTT. This sequence encodes CASSSQGRGVDEKLFF. The variable domain in full, completed from reference TRBV5-1 and TRBJ1-4, reads KAGVTQTPRYLIKTRGQQVTLSCSPISGHRSVSWYQQTPGQGLQFLFEYFSETQRNKGNFPGRFSGRQFSNSRSEMNVSTLELGDSALYLCASSSQGRGVDEKLFFGSGTQLSVL.

This clone has just one count. CDR3 nucleotides: TGTGCCAGCAGGAGCCGGACAGATACGCAGTATTTT. Its translation is CASRSRTDTQYF. The V and J genes are TRBV6-5 and TRBJ2-3; D remains unclear. Trimming removed 6 bases from V and 3 bases from J, with 7 bases in between. CDR3 length equals 12 residues. From germline, CDR1 is MNHEY and CDR2 SVGAGI.